The next 9 T cell receptor beta chains were all read from a single sample in a study of technical replicates of blood from several donors. The table came from immunoSEQ multiplex PCR; TCRdb's copy has only in-frame clones and leaves some out. The data hold about 57,000 clones, with roughly 86% observed a single time. What was sequenced was PBMCs. All receptors derive from a human donor in good health. Some clones in this sample may be carry-over from other donors' samples.

The chain combines TRBV6-1 with TRBJ2-5; the D is unclear. This CDR3 has 11 residues. Per germline, CDR1 MNHNS and CDR2 SASEGT. The V end lost 8 bases, the J end lost 2 bases, and 6 bases lay between the germline ends. The CDR3 is CASVEQETQYF. The CDR3, as DNA: TGTGCCAGCGTGGAGCAAGAGACCCAGTACTTC.

V usage is TRBV5-6 and J usage is TRBJ1-6, with 9 positions matching TRBD1. From germline, CDR1 is SGHDT and CDR2 YYEEEE. Unmatched junction bases numbered 12, after V lost 6 bases and J lost 8 bases. This CDR3 comprises 16 residues. The DNA of the CDR3 is TGTGCCAGCAATAACCCCTCGGGGACAGGGTATTCACCCCTCCACTTT. Protein sequence: CASNNPSGTGYSPLHF. Combining the CDR3 with reference TRBV5-6 and TRBJ1-6 gives the whole variable domain DAGVTQSPTHLIKTRGQQVTLRCSPKSGHDTVSWYQQALGQGPQFIFQYYEEEERQRGNFPDRFSGHQFPNYSSELNVNALLLGDSALYLCASNNPSGTGYSPLHFGNGTRLTVT.

The chain links TRBV11-2 to TRBJ2-1; perhaps TRBD2 as D (6 bases). CDR1 is SGHAT, CDR2 FQNNGV, per germline. Deletions cut 5 bases from V and 0 bases from J, with 11 bases between. This CDR3 comprises 15 residues. CDR3: CASSVDSGSYNEQFF. CDR3 bases: TGTGCCAGCAGCGTTGATAGCGGCTCCTACAATGAGCAGTTCTTC.

Only one count was recorded for this clone. The chain links TRBV11-3 to TRBJ2-3, with 12 bases that match TRBD2. V shed 5 bases and J 3 bases; nucleotides not matched to a gene: 3. The CDR3 runs to 15 residues. From germline, CDR1 is SGHNT and CDR2 YENEEA. CDR3 nucleotide sequence: TGTGCCAGCAGCGTGACTAGCGGGAGAACAGATACGCAGTATTTT. It yields the protein CASSVTSGRTDTQYF.

The rearrangement joins TRBV18 to TRBJ2-7, with 7 nucleotides matching TRBD2. The J segment lost 0 bases and the V segment lost 2 bases, leaving 4 bases of the junction unmatched. CDR3 length equals 15 residues. Germline assignment: CDR1 KGHSH and CDR2 LQKENI. CDR3 region: CASSPSERGSYEQYF. The CDR3 DNA reads as TGTGCCAGCTCACCATCTGAGCGGGGCTCCTACGAGCAGTACTTC.

The V gene is TRBV19, the J gene TRBJ2-7; D might be TRBD1 (6 bases). This CDR3 region has 13 residues. Germline V gene data show CDR1 as LNHDA and CDR2 as SQIVND (reference sequence). Trimming took off 4 bases at V and 3 bases at J, with 10 bases between the two ends. The CDR3 sequence is CASSTTDSYEQYF. CDR3 nucleotide sequence: TGTGCCAGTAGTACAACGGACAGCTACGAGCAGTACTTC.

The chain couples TRBV6-1 to TRBJ1-1; TRBD1 matches 7 bases. With 7 bases clipped from V and 2 bases from J, the junction kept 10 bases outside the gene matches. The germline V gene encodes CDR1 MNHNS and CDR2 SASEGT. The CDR3 totals 15 residues. The CDR3 nucleotides read TGTGCCAGCACCTCCACGGGGACAGCTAACACTGAAGCTTTCTTT. This sequence encodes CASTSTGTANTEAFF.

This sequence joins TRBV9 and TRBJ2-6, with TRBD1 matching 8 bases. Per germline, CDR1 SGDLS and CDR2 YYNGEE. This CDR3 contains 17 residues. V shed 3 bases and J 0 bases; nucleotides not matched to a gene: 5. The CDR3 region is CASSGGQGSSGANVLTF. The CDR3 DNA sequence: TGTGCCAGCAGCGGAGGACAGGGAAGCTCTGGGGCCAACGTCCTGACTTTC.

The gene calls are TRBV5-3 and TRBJ2-2, with D possibly TRBD1 on 6 matching bases. TRBV5-3 is known as an ORF, though its function is uncertain. Trimming removed 4 bases at V and 5 bases at J, with 18 bases between. The CDR3 is 16 amino acids. The CDR3 DNA is TGTGCCAGAAGCACCAGGGGTTGGGGGATGACCGGGGAGCTGTTTTTT. This translates into CARSTRGWGMTGELFF.